This is a list of T cell receptor beta chains from one sample in a study of blood T cell repertoires in COVID-19. This table comes from immunoSEQ multiplex PCR, and its TCRdb copy is limited to in-frame clones, with some not included. Of roughly 220,000 clones in the sample, around 86% were seen once. Sequenced sample: peripheral blood. The receptors come from a woman in her forties or fifties with COVID-19, enrolled during active disease. Both conserved end residues are part of each CDR3. The D gene is left open where the match is weak. Size is omitted from some rows. Given values are once, few, many or a class for expanded clones.

CDR3: CASSPLQGAVNTEAFF
DNA: TGTGCCAGCAGTCCCCTGCAGGGGGCGGTGAACACTGAAGCTTTCTTT
D: TRBD1
J: TRBJ1-1
V: TRBV2
size: -

CDR3: CASSLRLAGGHWGETQYF
DNA: TGTGCCAGCAGCTTAAGGCTAGCGGGGGGCCACTGGGGAGAGACCCAGTACTTC
D: TRBD2
J: TRBJ2-5
V: TRBV11-2
size: -

CDR3: CASTGTPVSTSTDTQYF
DNA: TGTGCCAGCACCGGGACTCCTGTTTCTACTAGCACAGATACGCAGTATTTT
D: -
J: TRBJ2-3
V: TRBV9
size: -

CDR3: CASSIHGSPWDRGYGYTF
DNA: TGTGCCAGTAGTATCCATGGGAGTCCCTGGGACAGGGGCTATGGCTACACCTTC
D: TRBD1
J: TRBJ1-2
V: TRBV19
size: -

CDR3: CASTTTTGSLYGYTF
DNA: TGTGCCAGCACCACAACCACCGGGTCTCTATATGGCTACACCTTC
D: -
J: TRBJ1-2
V: TRBV5-8
size: -

CDR3: CASSKGGEQFF
DNA: TGTGCCAGCAGCAAAGGAGGTGAGCAGTTCTTC
D: -
J: TRBJ2-1
V: TRBV21-1
size: -

CDR3: CASSFEIHPRTGKNTEAFF
DNA: TGCGCCAGCAGCTTCGAAATTCACCCCAGGACAGGGAAAAACACTGAAGCTTTCTTT
D: TRBD1
J: TRBJ1-1
V: TRBV5-1
size: -

CDR3: CASSPESIGLAGTPSTDTQYF
DNA: TGTGCCAGCTCACCAGAGTCTATCGGGCTAGCGGGGACACCTAGCACAGATACGCAGTATTTT
D: TRBD2
J: TRBJ2-3
V: TRBV18
size: once

CDR3: CASSLDLTTGEKLFF
DNA: TGCGCCAGCAGCTTGGATTTGACAACGGGGGAAAAACTGTTTTTT
D: -
J: TRBJ1-4
V: TRBV5-1
size: -

CDR3: CASSPGTPNQPQHF
DNA: TGTGCCAGCAGCCCCGGGACACCAAATCAGCCCCAGCATTTT
D: -
J: TRBJ1-5
V: TRBV7-9
size: -